This T cell receptor beta chain came from a study of blood T cell repertoires in COVID-19. Study-level background: T cells, B-cell-depleted T cells, or PBMCs provided the cDNA or gDNA that served as material.

This clone was seen once. The CDR3 totals 17 residues. With 6 bases clipped from V and 5 bases from J, the junction kept 14 bases outside the gene matches. Germline CDR1 LGHNT, CDR2 FRNRAP. Authors' methods: Amplification of reference gene primers was used by the study to estimate nucleated cell counts. Sequenced by immunoSEQ multiplex PCR; TCRdb stores in-frame clones only, minus some. The DNA gave D and trimming, while V, J and clone size come from that table. The repertoire has about 180,000 clones, about 81% of them found once; the top ten carry about 10%. The clonotype was recovered from a woman over 75 with COVID-19, enrolled during active disease. V is TRBV12-5 and J is TRBJ2-3, with 10 bases fitting TRBD2. Sequencing was done on a sample of peripheral blood. The CDR3 region is CASGQQTSGFGEDTQYF. The DNA of the CDR3 is TGTGCTAGTGGCCAACAGACTAGCGGGTTTGGAGAAGATACGCAGTATTTT.